This T cell receptor beta chain was documented in a study of control samples from healthy donors and cancer patients. Repertoires were generated with immunoSEQ multiplex PCR, while TCRdb's copy carries only in-frame clones and drops some. The data show 40,000 to 55,000 clones, with less than 95% seen just once and about a fifth held by the top ten. Trimming took 0 bases from V and 0 from J, leaving 5 bases between them. The CDR3 is 14 residues long. The V gene's germline CDR1 is SGHRS and CDR2 YFSETQ. This chain connects TRBV5-1 to TRBJ2-3, with unresolved D. The TCR originated in a middle-aged woman with head and neck cancer. The specimen was PBMCs. DNA of the CDR3: TGCGCCAGCAGCTTGGGATGGAGCACAGATACGCAGTATTTT. This codes for CASSLGWSTDTQYF.